Shown below are 29 T cell receptor beta chains from a single sample sequenced in a study of control samples from healthy donors and cancer patients. The table came from immunoSEQ multiplex PCR; TCRdb's copy has only in-frame clones and leaves some out. In the table there are roughly 150,000 clones, almost 90% of which are singletons. Sequencing was done on a sample of blood. The receptors shown here come from a man aged 18 to 30 in good health.

The gene calls are TRBV14 and TRBJ1-5; D uncertain. Trimming removed 0 bases at V and 6 bases at J, with 12 bases between. This CDR3 is built from 15 residues. Germline V gene lookup returns CDR1 SGHDN and CDR2 FVKESK. CDR3 protein: CASSQDSSDGQPQHF. The CDR3 nucleotides are TGTGCCAGCAGCCAAGATTCGAGTGACGGTCAGCCCCAGCATTTT.

The chain joins TRBV6-5 to TRBJ1-5, with D possibly matching TRBD1 (6 bases). The V and J ends lost 5 bases and 4 bases respectively, with 15 bases between them. Germline-derived CDR1 and CDR2 are MNHEY and SVGAGI. CDR3 size: 15 residues. CDR3 in amino acids: CASSLRGGPNQPQHF. The CDR3 DNA sequence: TGTGCCAGCAGTCTCCGGGGGGGGCCTAATCAGCCCCAGCATTTT.

The rearrangement links TRBV5-1 to TRBJ1-6, with TRBD1 matching 7 bases. This CDR3 has 15 residues. Germline trimming cut 0 bases from V and 7 bases from J; bases unmatched to any gene: 4. The germline CDR1 and CDR2 sequences are SGHRS and YFSETQ. The CDR3 here is CASSLENRGNSPLHF. The CDR3, as DNA: TGCGCCAGCAGCTTGGAGAACAGGGGAAATTCACCCCTCCACTTT. The full variable domain, rest sourced from reference TRBV5-1 and TRBJ1-6, is KAGVTQTPRYLIKTRGQQVTLSCSPISGHRSVSWYQQTPGQGLQFLFEYFSETQRNKGNFPGRFSGRQFSNSRSEMNVSTLELGDSALYLCASSLENRGNSPLHFGNGTRLTVT.

This chain uses TRBV6-2 or TRBV6-3 with TRBJ2-1; D call uncertain. This CDR3 contains 14 residues. Deletions cut 0 bases from V and 6 bases from J, with 9 bases between. CDR1 MNHEY and CDR2 SVGEGT come from the germline V gene. The CDR3 coding sequence is TGTGCCAGCAGTTACTCAGGGCCCTTCAATGAGCAGTTCTTC. Amino acids: CASSYSGPFNEQFF.

The CDR3: CASSPTGGEDNSPLHF. The CDR3 DNA is TGTGCCAGCAGCCCTACAGGGGGCGAAGATAATTCACCCCTCCACTTT. V is TRBV28 and J is TRBJ1-6; 9 nucleotides line up with TRBD1. Trimming at V came to 6 bases and at J to 5 bases, leaving 8 bases not matched to a gene. The CDR3 spans 16 residues. Germline-derived CDR1 and CDR2 are MDHEN and SYDVKM.

The chain has TRBV10-3 and TRBJ2-1, with 8 bases identical to TRBD1. The germline gives CDR1 ENHRY, CDR2 SYGVKD. V dropped 4 bases and J dropped 4; count of bases not matched to a gene: 0. The CDR3 totals 13 residues. The CDR3 spells CAISGTGYNEQFF. CDR3 sequence (DNA): TGTGCCATCAGTGGGACAGGGTACAATGAGCAGTTCTTC.

The chain carries TRBV2 and TRBJ2-5, with TRBD1 matching 7 bases. Germline CDR1 reads SNHLY; CDR2 reads FYNNEI. The V segment lost 9 bases and the J segment 1 base; nucleotides outside the gene matches: 2. There are 12 residues in the CDR3. CDR3 in amino acids: CARRGPQETQYF. CDR3 in DNA: TGTGCCAGGAGGGGGCCCCAAGAGACCCAGTACTTC.

V and J are TRBV10-2 and TRBJ1-2, with 7 positions matching TRBD1. Germline CDR1 reads WSHSY; CDR2 reads SAAADI. CDR3 length: 15 amino acids. J lost 4 bases, V lost 0 bases, and 5 bases had no gene match. CDR3 nucleotide sequence: TGCGCCAGCAGTGAGTCGAAGACAGGGCCCTATGGCTACACCTTC. It translates to CASSESKTGPYGYTF.

The chain combines TRBV9 with TRBJ2-7, with 15 bases aligning to TRBD2. The CDR3 contains 15 residues. Trimming cost V 3 bases and J 4 bases; bases outside gene matches: 2. The germline V gene encodes CDR1 SGDLS and CDR2 YYNGEE. The CDR3 sequence: CASSGTSGGDYEQYF. The CDR3 nucleotides read TGTGCCAGCAGCGGGACTAGCGGGGGGGATTACGAGCAGTACTTC.

J is TRBJ2-3 and V is TRBV5-4; 11 nucleotides match TRBD2. The trim removed 0 bases at V and 0 bases at J, leaving 3 bases unmatched. Germline V gene data show CDR1 as SGHNT and CDR2 as YYREEE (reference sequence). CDR3 length: 17 amino acids. Here the CDR3 reads CASSLGLAGTSTDTQYF. The CDR3 bases are TGTGCCAGCAGCTTGGGACTAGCGGGGACTAGCACAGATACGCAGTATTTT.

The chain recombines TRBV13 with TRBJ2-2, with 7 bases aligning to TRBD2. The CDR3 loop spans 14 amino acids. With 2 bases clipped from V and 6 bases from J, the junction kept 3 bases outside the gene matches. The V gene's germline CDR1 is PRHDT and CDR2 FYEKMQ (reference sequence). The CDR3 region has the DNA TGTGCCAGCAGCTTATCCCTAGCGGCCGGGGAGCTGTTTTTT. It translates to CASSLSLAAGELFF. Complete variable domain (other parts from reference TRBV13 and TRBJ2-2): AAGVIQSPRHLIKEKRETATLKCYPIPRHDTVYWYQQGPGQDPQFLISFYEKMQSDKGSIPDRFSAQQFSDYHSELNMSSLELGDSALYFCASSLSLAAGELFFGEGSRLTVL.

This clone was seen a handful of times. CDR3 residues: CASSYSDSGTKDGYTF. The CDR3 DNA is TGTGCCAGCAGTTACTCTGACTCCGGGACAAAGGATGGCTACACCTTC. The chain is built from TRBV6-5 and TRBJ1-2; the D gene is possibly TRBD1 (6 bases). CDR1 and CDR2 from the germline V gene are MNHEY and SVGAGI. This CDR3 is 16 amino acids long. The V end lost 0 bases, the J end lost 6 bases, and 17 bases lay between the germline ends.

The V and J genes are TRBV4-3 and TRBJ2-7; 8 bases agree with TRBD1. This CDR3 contains 13 residues. V shed 4 bases and J 2 bases; nucleotides not matched to a gene: 1. Per germline, CDR1 LGHNA and CDR2 YSLEER. In nucleotides, the CDR3 is TGCGCCAGCAGCCCGGGACAGGCCTACGAGCAGTACTTC. This sequence encodes CASSPGQAYEQYF.

The J gene is TRBJ2-1, the V gene TRBV7-2; 7 bases agree with TRBD1. The CDR3 is made up of 13 amino acids. Germline V gene sequence: CDR1 SGHTA, CDR2 FQGNSA. The V segment lost 2 bases and the J segment 8 bases; nucleotides outside the gene matches: 3. The CDR3: CASSLNQGDEQFF. The CDR3 DNA sequence: TGTGCCAGCAGCTTAAACCAGGGGGATGAGCAGTTCTTC.

This chain links TRBV7-8 with TRBJ2-1, with D perhaps TRBD1 or TRBD2 (6 bases each). The CDR3 is made up of 15 amino acids. The V gene lost 0 bases and the J gene lost 5 bases, with 11 bases spanning the gap. Germline CDR1 reads SGHVS; CDR2 reads FQNEAQ. DNA of the CDR3: TGTGCCAGCAGCTTAGCGGGGGGCGGGAACAATGAGCAGTTCTTC. Residues: CASSLAGGGNNEQFF.

In DNA form, the CDR3 reads TGTGCCTGGCGACAGGGGCGAGCTAACTATGGCTACACCTTC. Encoded protein: CAWRQGRANYGYTF. The rearrangement uses TRBV30 and TRBJ1-2; TRBD1 matches at 8 bases. The J segment lost 0 bases and the V segment lost 5 bases, leaving 5 bases of the junction unmatched. This CDR3 is 14 amino acids long. Per germline, CDR1 GTSNPN and CDR2 SVGIG (reference sequence).

The J gene is TRBJ2-3, the V gene TRBV5-4; 9 nucleotides match TRBD1. The CDR3 totals 15 residues. The junction had 9 bases not matched to a gene; V was cut back by 9 bases and J by 1 base. Germline V gene data show CDR1 as SGHNT and CDR2 as YYREEE (reference sequence). The CDR3 loop reads CATSFRDRGTDTQYF. Here the CDR3 DNA reads TGTGCCACCTCATTCCGGGACAGGGGCACAGATACGCAGTATTTT.

J is TRBJ1-6 and V is TRBV5-1; 8 nucleotides line up with TRBD1. V was clipped by 4 bases and J by 7 bases; unmatched bases: 13. CDR3 length: 17 residues. Looked up from germline, CDR1 is SGHRS and CDR2 is YFSETQ. The CDR3 DNA follows: TGCGCCAGCAGCCGAGCCCAAACAGGGGGTCGGAATTCACCCCTCCACTTT. Its protein is CASSRAQTGGRNSPLHF.

V usage is TRBV6-4 and J usage is TRBJ2-2; 9 bases match TRBD1. In germline, CDR1 is MRHNA, CDR2 SNTAGT. V shed 6 bases, J shed 3 bases, and the junction held 2 bases outside the gene matches. The length of the CDR3 is 14 residues. CDR3 amino acids: CASSRDRDTGELFF. The DNA for the CDR3 is TGTGCCAGCAGCCGGGACAGGGACACCGGGGAGCTGTTTTTT.

The rearrangement links TRBV12-5 to TRBJ2-3, with a weak D call TRBD1 (6 bases). The V gene lost 1 base and the J gene lost 5 bases, with 13 bases spanning the gap. Germline lookup yields CDR1 LGHNT and CDR2 FRNRAP. This CDR3 is built from 15 residues. CDR3 in DNA: TGTGCTAGTGGTTTGGGAACAGGGTTGGTAGATACGCAGTATTTT. It specifies CASGLGTGLVDTQYF.

This clone was seen once. The chain uses TRBV7-8 and TRBJ1-5; 9 bases line up with TRBD1. J was trimmed by 6 bases and V by 5 bases; bases with no gene match: 5. The CDR3 is 14 amino acids. The germline V gene has CDR1 SGHVS and CDR2 FQNEAQ. This CDR3 is CASSVRTGVQPQHF. In DNA form, the CDR3 reads TGTGCCAGCAGCGTCCGGACAGGGGTTCAGCCCCAGCATTTT. The complete variable domain, with remaining parts taken from reference TRBV7-8 and TRBJ1-5, reads GAGVSQSPRYKVAKRGQDVALRCDPISGHVSLFWYQQALGQGPEFLTYFQNEAQLDKSGLPSDRFFAERPEGSVSTLKIQRTQQEDSAVYLCASSVRTGVQPQHFGDGTRLSIL.

The chain links TRBV28 to TRBJ2-2, with D possibly matching TRBD1 (5 bases). The CDR3 sequence is 16 residues long. Per the germline V gene, CDR1 is MDHEN and CDR2 is SYDVKM. V dropped 7 bases and J dropped 0 bases, with 15 bases sitting between them. The CDR3, as DNA: TGTGCCAGCACAGTTCAGGGCAGGTCGAACACCGGGGAGCTGTTTTTT. Translating gives CASTVQGRSNTGELFF.

The chain is built from TRBV6-2 or TRBV6-3 and TRBJ1-1; D perhaps matches TRBD1 (6 bases). CDR1 and CDR2 (germline): MNHEY, SVGEGT. This CDR3 region has 18 residues. The ends were cut back, 0 bases at V and 1 base at J, with 18 bases in the middle. The CDR3 region is CASSYSPEENRANTEAFF. The DNA of the CDR3 is TGTGCCAGCAGTTACTCCCCCGAGGAGAACAGGGCGAACACTGAAGCTTTCTTT.

This clone was seen only once. The genes are TRBV18 and TRBJ1-6, with D uncertain. The CDR3 length is 15 residues. The germline V gene encodes CDR1 KGHSH and CDR2 LQKENI. V was cut by 3 bases and J by 8 bases, with 14 bases left in between. The CDR3 DNA reads TGTGCCAGCTCACCTCCCGCGGCGGGAGATTCACCCCTCCACTTT. This encodes CASSPPAAGDSPLHF.

This clone has only one observation. The V gene is TRBV6-5, the J gene TRBJ1-2; TRBD1 aligns across 8 bases. This CDR3 comprises 14 residues. Germline CDR1 MNHEY, CDR2 SVGAGI. With 7 bases clipped from V and 4 bases from J, the junction kept 8 bases outside the gene matches. The CDR3 sequence: CASNRQGLIYGYTF. CDR3 nucleotide sequence: TGTGCCAGCAACCGACAGGGGCTAATCTATGGCTACACCTTC.

This sequence joins TRBV6-1 and TRBJ1-5, with D unresolved. This CDR3 spans 12 amino acids. The V end was cut by 2 bases, the J end by 11 bases, with 10 bases between. From germline, CDR1 is MNHNS and CDR2 SASEGT. CDR3 loop: CASSENRRAQHF. The DNA for the CDR3 is TGTGCCAGCAGTGAAAACCGGCGGGCCCAGCATTTT.

The chain recombines TRBV19 with TRBJ2-1; D perhaps matches TRBD1 (6 bases). The CDR3 contains 14 residues. From germline, CDR1 is LNHDA and CDR2 SQIVND (reference sequence). V lost 5 bases to trimming and J lost 4 bases, with 12 bases between them. This CDR3 is CASSSQGTYNEQFF. CDR3 coding DNA: TGTGCCAGTAGTTCACAGGGTACGTACAATGAGCAGTTCTTC.

This chain joins TRBV5-6 and TRBJ2-5, with TRBD1 as a possible D gene (5 bases). The germline CDR1 and CDR2 sequences are SGHDT and YYEEEE. The CDR3 has 16 amino acids. Trimming left V 3 bases short and J 4 bases short, with 19 bases between. The CDR3 coding sequence is TGTGCCAGCAGCTCCGCCTATTCAGGGTCCGGAGAGACCCAGTACTTC. It is translated as CASSSAYSGSGETQYF.

The chain has TRBV18 and TRBJ2-3, with 8 nucleotides matching TRBD2. Unmatched junction bases numbered 3, after V lost 2 bases and J lost 5 bases. This CDR3 has 14 residues. Germline V gene lookup returns CDR1 KGHSH and CDR2 LQKENI. The CDR3 loop reads CASSPLLAEDTQYF. CDR3 sequence (DNA): TGTGCCAGCTCACCATTACTAGCGGAAGATACGCAGTATTTT. The full variable domain, rest sourced from reference TRBV18 and TRBJ2-3, is NAGVMQNPRHLVRRRGQEARLRCSPMKGHSHVYWYRQLPEEGLKFMVYLQKENIIDESGMPKERFSAEFPKEGPSILRIQQVVRGDSAAYFCASSPLLAEDTQYFGPGTRLTVL.